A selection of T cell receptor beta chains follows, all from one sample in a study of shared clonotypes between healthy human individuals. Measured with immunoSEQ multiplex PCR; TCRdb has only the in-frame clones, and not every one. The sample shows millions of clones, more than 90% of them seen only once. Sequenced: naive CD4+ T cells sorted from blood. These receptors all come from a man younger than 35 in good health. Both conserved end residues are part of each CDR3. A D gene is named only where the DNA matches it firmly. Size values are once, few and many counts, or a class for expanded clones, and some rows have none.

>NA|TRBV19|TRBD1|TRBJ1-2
TGTGCCAGTACCTCCGGGACAGGGAAGGGCCTTAACTATGGCTACACCTTC
CASTSGTGKGLNYGYTF
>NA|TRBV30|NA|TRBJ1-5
TGTGCCTGGAGTGTGGGGGGAGTCGGGTATCAGCCCCAGCATTTT
CAWSVGGVGYQPQHF
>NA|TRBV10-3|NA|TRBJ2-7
TGTGCCATCAGTGCGGGTAGCAGGCCCTACGAGCAGTACTTC
CAISAGSRPYEQYF
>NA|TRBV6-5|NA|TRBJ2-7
TGTGCCAGCAGCTTGACGAGCTCCTACGAGCAGTACTTC
CASSLTSSYEQYF
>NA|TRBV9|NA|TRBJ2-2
TGTGCCAGCAGCCAGAGGGACAATGCCCTTCGGGAGCTGTTTTTT
CASSQRDNALRELFF
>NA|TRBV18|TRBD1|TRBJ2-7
TGTGCCAGCTCCGACAGGGGGTTCTACGAGCAGTACTTC
CASSDRGFYEQYF
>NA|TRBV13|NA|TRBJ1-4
TGTGCCAGCAGCTCCGACCGCACTAATGAAAAACTGTTTTTT
CASSSDRTNEKLFF
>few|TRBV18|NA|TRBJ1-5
TGTGCCAGCTCATTGAACAGGGATCAGCCCCAGCATTTT
CASSLNRDQPQHF
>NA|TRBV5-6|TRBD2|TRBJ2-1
TGTGCCAGCAGCGGGACTAGCGGGTTATACAATGAGCAGTTCTTC
CASSGTSGLYNEQFF
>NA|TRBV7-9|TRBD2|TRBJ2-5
TGTGCCAGCAGCCCTTTAGCGGGGGGGCTTGAGACCCAGTACTTC
CASSPLAGGLETQYF
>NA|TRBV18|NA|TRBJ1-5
TGTGCCAGCTCACCCCGGGGGGATCAGCCCCAGCATTTT
CASSPRGDQPQHF
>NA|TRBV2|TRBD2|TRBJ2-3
TGTGCCAGCAGTGGACCGGGACTAAGCACAGATACGCAGTATTTT
CASSGPGLSTDTQYF
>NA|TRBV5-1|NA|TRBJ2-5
TGCGCCAGCAGCCGCGAGCCCGGTGGTGCCCAGTACTTC
CASSREPGGAQYF
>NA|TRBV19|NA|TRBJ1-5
TGTGCCAGTAGTATAGATCTGAGTGGTCAGCCCCAGCATTTT
CASSIDLSGQPQHF
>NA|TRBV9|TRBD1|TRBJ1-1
TGTGCCAGCAGCTCCGGGACAGGGGGCTTGAACACTGAAGCTTTCTTT
CASSSGTGGLNTEAFF
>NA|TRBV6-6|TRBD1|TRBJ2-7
TGTGCCAGCAGTTACCTGGACAGGGGCTACGAGCAGTACTTC
CASSYLDRGYEQYF
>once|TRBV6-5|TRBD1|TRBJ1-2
TGTGCCAGCAGACGCGACGACAGGGGGTTCTATGGCTACACCTTC
CASRRDDRGFYGYTF
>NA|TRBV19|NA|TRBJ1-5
TGTGCCAGTAGTATAGATCAAGGGAAAGGCAATCAGCCCCAGCATTTT
CASSIDQGKGNQPQHF
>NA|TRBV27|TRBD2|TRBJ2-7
TGTGCCAGCAGTTTACGGGCGGGGGGTAGGGTCGAGCAGTACTTC
CASSLRAGGRVEQYF
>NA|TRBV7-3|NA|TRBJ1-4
TGTGCCAGCAGCTTAGGGCCGAATGAAAAACTGTTTTTT
CASSLGPNEKLFF
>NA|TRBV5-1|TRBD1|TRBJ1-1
TGCGCCAGCAGCGCGGACAGGGGATGGAACACTGAAGCTTTCTTT
CASSADRGWNTEAFF
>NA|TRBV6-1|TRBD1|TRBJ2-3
TGTGCCAGCAAGACAGGGTACACAGATACGCAGTATTTT
CASKTGYTDTQYF
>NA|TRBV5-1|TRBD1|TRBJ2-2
TGCGCCAGCAGCCGTGGACAGGGGAGCGACACCGGGGAGCTGTTTTTT
CASSRGQGSDTGELFF
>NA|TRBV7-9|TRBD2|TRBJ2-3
TGTGCCAGCAGCTTCCTTGCGGGGGTCGCAGATACGCAGTATTTT
CASSFLAGVADTQYF
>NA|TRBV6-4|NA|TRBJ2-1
TGTGCCAGCATCGAGGGGCTAGCGAGCTACAATGAGCAGTTCTTC
CASIEGLASYNEQFF
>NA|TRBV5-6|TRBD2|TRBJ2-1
TGTGCCAGCAGCTTGCCGTTGACTAGCGGGAGGGTTGGTGAGCAGTTCTTC
CASSLPLTSGRVGEQFF
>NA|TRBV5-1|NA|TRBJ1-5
TGCGCCAGCAGTATGGAGGGGAGCAATCAGCCCCAGCATTTT
CASSMEGSNQPQHF
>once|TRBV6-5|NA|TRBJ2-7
TGTGCCAGCAGTTGGCGGGACGAGCAGTACTTC
CASSWRDEQYF
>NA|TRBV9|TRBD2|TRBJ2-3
TGTGCCAGCAGCCCCCGGACTAGCGGGGGGGACACAGATACGCAGTATTTT
CASSPRTSGGDTDTQYF
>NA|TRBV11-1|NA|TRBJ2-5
TGTGCCAGCAGCCAGGGACGGAACCAAGAGACCCAGTACTTC
CASSQGRNQETQYF
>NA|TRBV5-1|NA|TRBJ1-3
TGCGCCAGCAGCTTGGGAGCAGGGATCTCTGGAAACACCATATATTTT
CASSLGAGISGNTIYF
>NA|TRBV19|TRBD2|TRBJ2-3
TGTGCCAGTAGTATAGGTGGACGGGAGGTGACAGATACGCAGTATTTT
CASSIGGREVTDTQYF
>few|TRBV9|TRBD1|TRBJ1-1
TGTGCCACTTCAGGGGGCCTTGAAACTGAAGCTTTCTTT
CATSGGLETEAFF
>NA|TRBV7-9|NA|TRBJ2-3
TGTGCCACCCTGGGGGGACAGAGGGGCACAGATACGCAGTATTTT
CATLGGQRGTDTQYF
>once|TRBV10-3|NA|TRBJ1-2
TGTGCCATCAGTGAGTCTGGGGTTGTGGCGCCTTATGGCTACACCTTC
CAISESGVVAPYGYTF
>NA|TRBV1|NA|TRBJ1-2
TGCACCAGCAGACCAAATCGACGGCTCCGGGACAGGGTTGACTATGGCTACACCTTC
CTSRPNRRLRDRVDYGYTF
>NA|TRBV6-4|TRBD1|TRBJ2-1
TGTGCCAGCAGTGAGGGACAGTTGTCCACCCGGCCTCGCTCCTACAATGAGCAGTTCTTC
CASSEGQLSTRPRSYNEQFF
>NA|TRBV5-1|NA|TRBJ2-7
TGCGCCAGCAGCTTGGGGGAAGTCTACGAGCAGTACTTC
CASSLGEVYEQYF
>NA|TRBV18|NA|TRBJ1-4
TGTGCCAGCTCACCACCGTTGGGAAATGAAAAACTGTTTTTT
CASSPPLGNEKLFF
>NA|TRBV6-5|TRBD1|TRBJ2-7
TGTGCCAGCAGTTACGGCTCCGGGACAGGGTCCTACGAGCAGTACTTC
CASSYGSGTGSYEQYF
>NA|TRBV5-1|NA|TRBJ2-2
TGCGCCAGCAGCTTGACTGGGGACACCGGGGAGCTGTTTTTT
CASSLTGDTGELFF
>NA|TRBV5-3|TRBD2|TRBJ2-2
TGTGCCAGAAGCCCCCGGGGGGAGGCCACCGGGGAGCTGTTTTTT
CARSPRGEATGELFF
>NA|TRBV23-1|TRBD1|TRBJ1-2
TGCGCCAGCAGCCTGACAGGGGGCCTTCCCTTCAACTATGGCTACACCTTC
CASSLTGGLPFNYGYTF
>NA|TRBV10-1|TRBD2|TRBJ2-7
TGCGCCAGCAGTGAGTCGGCTAGCGGGACCTACGAGCAGTACTTC
CASSESASGTYEQYF
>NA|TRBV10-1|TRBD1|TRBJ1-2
TGCGCCAGCAGCAGGGACAGAATCGGCTACACCTTC
CASSRDRIGYTF
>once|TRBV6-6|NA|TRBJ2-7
TGTGCCAGCAGCCTGTCGGTGGGCTCCTACGAGCAGTACTTC
CASSLSVGSYEQYF
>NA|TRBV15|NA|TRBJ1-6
TGTGCCACCTCAGGGTCCTATAATTCACCCCTCCACTTT
CATSGSYNSPLHF
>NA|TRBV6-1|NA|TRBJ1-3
TGTGCCAGCAGGGCGGAGGGGCTCTCTGGAAACACCATATATTTT
CASRAEGLSGNTIYF
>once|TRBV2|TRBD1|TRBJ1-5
TGTGCCAGCAAGGACAGGATGAGCCAGCCCCAGCATTTT
CASKDRMSQPQHF
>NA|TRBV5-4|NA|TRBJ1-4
TGTGCCAGCAGCGCTGGGACTCTTGAAAAACTGTTTTTT
CASSAGTLEKLFF
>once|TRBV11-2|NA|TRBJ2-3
TGTGCCAGCAGCTTTACACTGCAAGATACGCAGTATTTT
CASSFTLQDTQYF
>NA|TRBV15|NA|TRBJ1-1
TGTGCCACCAGCAGAGTGGGGGGGGAGTTCGCCGTCACTGAAGCTTTCTTT
CATSRVGGEFAVTEAFF
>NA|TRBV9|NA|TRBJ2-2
TGTGCCAGCAGCGTGAGTAAGGGGAACACCGGGGAGCTGTTTTTT
CASSVSKGNTGELFF
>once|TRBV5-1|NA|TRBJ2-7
TGCGCCAGCAGTTTAGTCAGAGCCTACGTGTCAGAGCAGTACTTC
CASSLVRAYVSEQYF
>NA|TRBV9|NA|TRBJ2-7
TGTGCCAGCAGCCCACATATTTCCTACGAGCAGTACTTC
CASSPHISYEQYF
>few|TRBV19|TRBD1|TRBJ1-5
TGTGCCAGTAGCCCGACAGGGATTAGCAATCAGCCCCAGCATTTT
CASSPTGISNQPQHF
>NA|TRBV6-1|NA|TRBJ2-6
TGTGCCAGCAGTGATATCCGGTCTGGGGCCAACGTCCTGACTTTC
CASSDIRSGANVLTF
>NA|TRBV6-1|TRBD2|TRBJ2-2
TGTGCCAGCAGTGAACTTAGCGGGAGGTCAACCGGGGAGCTGTTTTTT
CASSELSGRSTGELFF